This T cell receptor (beta chain) was sequenced in a study of regulatory and conventional T cells in RAG deficiency. The sorted conventional CD4+ T cells were CD25-low and CD127-high, with genomic DNA sequenced. The data were produced by immunoSEQ multiplex PCR, yet TCRdb's version contains in-frame clones alone and is incomplete. The data show around 29,000 clones, with roughly 96% seen just once and over 0.15% held by the top ten. The CDR3 totals 15 residues. CDR1 and CDR2 from the germline V gene are SEHNR and FQNEAQ (reference sequence). V gave up 2 bases and J gave up 6 bases, with 11 bases separating them. This same sample was also taken into another study, of regulatory T cells. From that paper: The primer mix had 52 TRBV and 13 TRBJ primers.

This receptor was obtained from a human donor in good health. What was sequenced was CD25- CD4+ T cells sorted from blood. The chain combines TRBV7-9 with TRBJ1-6; no clear D. The chain's CDR3 is CASSLKGVGNSPLHF. The CDR3 DNA is TGTGCCAGCAGCTTAAAGGGAGTAGGTAATTCACCCCTCCACTTT.